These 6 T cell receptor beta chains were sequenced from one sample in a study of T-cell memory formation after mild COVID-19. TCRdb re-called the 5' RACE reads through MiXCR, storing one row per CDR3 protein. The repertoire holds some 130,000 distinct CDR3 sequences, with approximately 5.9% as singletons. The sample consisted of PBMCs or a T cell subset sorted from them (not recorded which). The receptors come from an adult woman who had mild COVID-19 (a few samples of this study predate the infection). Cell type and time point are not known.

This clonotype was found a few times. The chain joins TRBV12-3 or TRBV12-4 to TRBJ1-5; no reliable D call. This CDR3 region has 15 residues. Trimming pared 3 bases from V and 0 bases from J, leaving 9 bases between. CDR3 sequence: CASSLGSDSNQPQHF. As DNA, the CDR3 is TGTGCCAGCAGTTTGGGCAGCGATAGCAATCAGCCCCAGCATTTT.

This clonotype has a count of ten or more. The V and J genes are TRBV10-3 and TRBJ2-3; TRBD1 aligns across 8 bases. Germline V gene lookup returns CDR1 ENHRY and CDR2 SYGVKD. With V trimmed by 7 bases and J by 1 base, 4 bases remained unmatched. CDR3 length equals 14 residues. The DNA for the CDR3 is TGTGCCATCAAACCGGACAGGGGCACAGATACGCAGTATTTT. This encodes CAIKPDRGTDTQYF.

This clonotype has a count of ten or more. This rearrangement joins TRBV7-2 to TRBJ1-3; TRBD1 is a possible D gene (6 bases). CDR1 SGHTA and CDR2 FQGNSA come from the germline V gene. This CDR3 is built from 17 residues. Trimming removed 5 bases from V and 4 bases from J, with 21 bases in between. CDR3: CASSPGPGRGTGNTIYF. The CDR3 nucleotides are TGTGCCAGCAGCCCCGGACCGGGCAGGGGAACAGGAAACACCATATATTTT.

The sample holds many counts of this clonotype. The chain's CDR3 is CASSLDFSGNEQFF. The CDR3 DNA reads as TGCGCCAGCAGCTTAGACTTCTCGGGGAATGAGCAGTTCTTC. This rearrangement joins TRBV5-1 to TRBJ2-1, with D perhaps TRBD2 (5 bases). V shed 2 bases and J shed 7 bases, with 13 bases lying between them. Germline assignment: CDR1 SGHRS and CDR2 YFSETQ. CDR3 length: 14 amino acids. The entire variable domain, with the rest obtained from reference TRBV5-1 and TRBJ2-1, is as follows: KAGVTQTPRYLIKTRGQQVTLSCSPISGHRSVSWYQQTPGQGLQFLFEYFSETQRNKGNFPGRFSGRQFSNSRSEMNVSTLELGDSALYLCASSLDFSGNEQFFGPGTRLTVL.

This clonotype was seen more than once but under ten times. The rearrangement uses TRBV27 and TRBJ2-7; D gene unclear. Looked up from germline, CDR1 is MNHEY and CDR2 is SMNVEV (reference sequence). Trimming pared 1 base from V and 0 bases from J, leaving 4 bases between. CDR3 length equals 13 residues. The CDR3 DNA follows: TGTGCCAGCAGTTTATGGAACTCCTACGAGCAGTACTTC. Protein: CASSLWNSYEQYF.

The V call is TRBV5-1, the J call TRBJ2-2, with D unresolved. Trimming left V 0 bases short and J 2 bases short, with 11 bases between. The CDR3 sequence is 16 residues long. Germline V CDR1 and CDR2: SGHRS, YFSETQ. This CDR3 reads CASSLAGRLNTGELFF. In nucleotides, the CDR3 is TGCGCCAGCAGCTTGGCAGGACGCCTAAACACCGGGGAGCTGTTTTTT.